This record covers a single T cell receptor beta chain. Germline V gene data show CDR1 as LNHNV and CDR2 as YYDKDF (reference sequence). This CDR3 has 16 amino acids. V was pared by 3 bases and J by 2 bases, with 8 bases of the junction left unmatched. This specimen belongs to a study of blood T cell repertoires in COVID-19. Overall study: Material from acute and convalescent COVID-19 was sourced from the United States, Italy and Spain.

Per the authors' pipeline: For nucleated cells, counts were estimated from reference gene primer amplification. Sequencing was performed with immunoSEQ multiplex PCR; in TCRdb, only in-frame clones are kept and a portion is missing. V, J and clone size reflect that table, while D and trimming were determined from the DNA. The table has around 300,000 clones, roughly nine tenths seen once. The rearrangement links TRBV15 to TRBJ2-7; TRBD2 aligns across 9 bases. The sequence came from a woman in her thirties or forties who had recovered from COVID-19. Sequencing was carried out using peripheral blood. CDR3 DNA sequence: TGTGCCACCAGCAGCGGAGCGGGAGGATTAACCTACGAGCAGTACTTC. This encodes CATSSGAGGLTYEQYF.